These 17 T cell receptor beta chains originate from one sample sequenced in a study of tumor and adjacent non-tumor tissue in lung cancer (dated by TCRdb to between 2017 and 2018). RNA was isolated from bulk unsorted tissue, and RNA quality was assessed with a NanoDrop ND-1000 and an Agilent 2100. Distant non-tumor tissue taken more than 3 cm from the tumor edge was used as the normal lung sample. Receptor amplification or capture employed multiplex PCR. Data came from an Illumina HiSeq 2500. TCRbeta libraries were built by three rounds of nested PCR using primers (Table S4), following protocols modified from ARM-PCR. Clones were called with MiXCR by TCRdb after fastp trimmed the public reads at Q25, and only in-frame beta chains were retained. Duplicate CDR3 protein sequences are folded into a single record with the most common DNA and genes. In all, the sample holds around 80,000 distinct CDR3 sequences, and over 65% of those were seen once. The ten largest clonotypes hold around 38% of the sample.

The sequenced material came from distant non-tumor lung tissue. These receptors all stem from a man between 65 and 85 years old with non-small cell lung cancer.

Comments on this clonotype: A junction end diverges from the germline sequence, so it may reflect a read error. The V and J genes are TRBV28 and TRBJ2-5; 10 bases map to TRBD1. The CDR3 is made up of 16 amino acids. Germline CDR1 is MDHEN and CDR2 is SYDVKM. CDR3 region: CASSSRDRGILETQQF. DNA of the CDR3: TGTGCCAGCAGCAGCCGGGACAGGGGAATCTTGGAGACCCAGCAGTTC.

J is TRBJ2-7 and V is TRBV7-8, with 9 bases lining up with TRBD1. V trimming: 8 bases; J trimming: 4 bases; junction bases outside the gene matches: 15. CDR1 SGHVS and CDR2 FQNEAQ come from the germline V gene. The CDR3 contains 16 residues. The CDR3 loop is CASCLTPGQGSYEQYF. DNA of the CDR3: TGTGCCAGCTGCCTAACCCCGGGACAGGGTAGTTACGAGCAGTACTTC. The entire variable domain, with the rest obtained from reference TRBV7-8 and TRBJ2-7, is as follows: GAGVSQSPRYKVAKRGQDVALRCDPISGHVSLFWYQQALGQGPEFLTYFQNEAQLDKSGLPSDRFFAERPEGSVSTLKIQRTQQEDSAVYLCASCLTPGQGSYEQYFGPGTRLTVT.

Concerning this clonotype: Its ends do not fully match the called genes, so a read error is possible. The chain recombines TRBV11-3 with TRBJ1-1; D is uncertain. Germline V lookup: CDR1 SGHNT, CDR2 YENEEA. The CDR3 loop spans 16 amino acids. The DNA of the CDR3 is TGTGCCAGCAGCTTCCGCAACAGAACCCTAAACACTGAAGCTTTTTTT. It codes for CASSFRNRTLNTEAFF.

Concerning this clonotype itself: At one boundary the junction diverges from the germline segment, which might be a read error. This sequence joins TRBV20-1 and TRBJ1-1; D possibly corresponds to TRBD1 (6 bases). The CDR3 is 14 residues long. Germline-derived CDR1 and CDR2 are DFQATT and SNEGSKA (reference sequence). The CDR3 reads CSAERQAVGTEAIF. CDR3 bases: TGCAGTGCTGAGCGACAGGCCGTGGGCACTGAAGCTATCTTT.

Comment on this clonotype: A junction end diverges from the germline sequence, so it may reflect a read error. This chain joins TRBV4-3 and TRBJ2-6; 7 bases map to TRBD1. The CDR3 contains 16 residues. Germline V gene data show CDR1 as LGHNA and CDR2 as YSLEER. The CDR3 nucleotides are TGCTCCAGCAGCCCCTCACAGGGGTCTGGGGCCAACGTCATGACTTTC. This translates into CSSSPSQGSGANVMTF.

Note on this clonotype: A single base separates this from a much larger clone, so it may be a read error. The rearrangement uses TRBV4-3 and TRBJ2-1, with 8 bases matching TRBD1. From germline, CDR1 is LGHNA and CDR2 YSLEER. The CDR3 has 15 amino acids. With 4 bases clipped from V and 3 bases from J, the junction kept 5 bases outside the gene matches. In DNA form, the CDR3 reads TGCGCCAGCAGCCCGGGACAGGACGACTACAATGAGCAGTTCTTC. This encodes CASSPGQDDYNEQFF.

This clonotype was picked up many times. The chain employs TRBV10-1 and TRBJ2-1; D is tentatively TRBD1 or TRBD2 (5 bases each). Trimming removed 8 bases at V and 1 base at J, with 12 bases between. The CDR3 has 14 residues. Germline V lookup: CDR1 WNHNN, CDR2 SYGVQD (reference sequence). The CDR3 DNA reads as TGCGCCAGCGGTCGTGGGGGATCCTACAATGAGCAGTTCTTC. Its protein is CASGRGGSYNEQFF.

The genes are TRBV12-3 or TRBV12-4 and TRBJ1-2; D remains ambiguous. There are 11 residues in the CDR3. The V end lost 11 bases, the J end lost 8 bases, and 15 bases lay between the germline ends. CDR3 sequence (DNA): TGTGCCGGCACCCTGGGAGGCGGCTACACCTTC. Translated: CAGTLGGGYTF.

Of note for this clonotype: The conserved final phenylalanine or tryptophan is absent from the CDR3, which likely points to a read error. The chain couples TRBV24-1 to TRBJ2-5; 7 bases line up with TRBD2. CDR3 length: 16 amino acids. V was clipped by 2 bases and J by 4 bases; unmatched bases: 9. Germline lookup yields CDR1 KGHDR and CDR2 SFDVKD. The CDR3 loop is CATSDWGGVRRETQYL. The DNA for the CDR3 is TGTGCCACCAGTGATTGGGGGGGAGTGAGAAGAGAGACCCAGTACTTA.

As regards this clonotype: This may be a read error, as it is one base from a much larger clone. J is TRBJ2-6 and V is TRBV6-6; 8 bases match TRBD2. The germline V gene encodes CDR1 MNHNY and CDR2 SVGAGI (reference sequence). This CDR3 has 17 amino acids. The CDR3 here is CASSLRSGSSGANLLTF. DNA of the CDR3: TGTGCCAGCAGCCTCCGCAGCGGGAGCTCTGGGGCCAACCTCCTGACTTTC.

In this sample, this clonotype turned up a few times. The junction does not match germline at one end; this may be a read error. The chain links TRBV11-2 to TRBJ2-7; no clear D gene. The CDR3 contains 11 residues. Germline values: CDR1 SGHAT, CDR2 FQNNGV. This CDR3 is CVSSHRTEQYF. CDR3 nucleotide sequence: TGTGTCAGCAGCCATCGCACCGAGCAGTACTTC. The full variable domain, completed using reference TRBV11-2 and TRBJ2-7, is EAGVAQSPRYKIIEKRQSVAFWCNPISGHATLYWYQQILGQGPKLLIQFQNNGVVDDSQLPKDRFSAERLKGVDSTLKIQPAKLEDSAVYLCVSSHRTEQYFGPGTRLTVT.

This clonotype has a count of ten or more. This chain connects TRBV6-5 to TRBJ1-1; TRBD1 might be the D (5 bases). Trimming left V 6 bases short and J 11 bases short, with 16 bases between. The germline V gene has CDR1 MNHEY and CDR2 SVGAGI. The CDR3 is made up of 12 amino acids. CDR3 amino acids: CASSNPQGVAFF. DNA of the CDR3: TGTGCCAGCAGCAACCCCCAGGGTGTGGCTTTCTTT.

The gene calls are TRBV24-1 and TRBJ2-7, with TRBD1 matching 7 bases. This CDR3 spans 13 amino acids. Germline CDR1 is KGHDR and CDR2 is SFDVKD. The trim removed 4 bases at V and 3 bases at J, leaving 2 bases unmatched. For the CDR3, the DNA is TGTGCCACCAGTGAAGGGACAGACTACGAGCAGTACTTC. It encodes CATSEGTDYEQYF.

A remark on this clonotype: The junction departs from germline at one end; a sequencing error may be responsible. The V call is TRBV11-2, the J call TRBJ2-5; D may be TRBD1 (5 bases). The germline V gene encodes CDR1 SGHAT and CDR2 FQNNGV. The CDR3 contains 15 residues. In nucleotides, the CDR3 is TGTGCTAGCAGCCCGGAGACAGTTGGGCAAGAGATCCAGTACTTC. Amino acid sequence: CASSPETVGQEIQYF. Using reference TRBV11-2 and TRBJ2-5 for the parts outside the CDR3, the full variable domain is EAGVAQSPRYKIIEKRQSVAFWCNPISGHATLYWYQQILGQGPKLLIQFQNNGVVDDSQLPKDRFSAERLKGVDSTLKIQPAKLEDSAVYLCASSPETVGQEIQYFGPGTRLLVL.

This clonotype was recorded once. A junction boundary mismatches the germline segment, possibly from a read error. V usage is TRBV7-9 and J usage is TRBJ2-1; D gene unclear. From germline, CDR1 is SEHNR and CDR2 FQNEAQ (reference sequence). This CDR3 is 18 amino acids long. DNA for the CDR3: TGTGTCAGCAGCTTAATCGAAGCTAAATACCTGATTTACAATGAGCAGTTCTTC. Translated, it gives CVSSLIEAKYLIYNEQFF.

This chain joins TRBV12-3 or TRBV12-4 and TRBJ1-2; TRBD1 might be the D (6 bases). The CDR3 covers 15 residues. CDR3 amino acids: CDRSPTGTSNYGYTF. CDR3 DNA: TGTGACAGAAGTCCGACCGGGACATCAAACTATGGCTACACCTTC.

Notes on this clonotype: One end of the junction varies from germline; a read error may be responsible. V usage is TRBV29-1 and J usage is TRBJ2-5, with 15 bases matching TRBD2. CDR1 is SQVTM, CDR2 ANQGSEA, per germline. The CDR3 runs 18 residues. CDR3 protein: CSVEFYWTSGGEQETQYF. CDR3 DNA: TGCAGCGTTGAATTCTATTGGACTAGCGGGGGGGAACAAGAGACTCAGTATTTC.